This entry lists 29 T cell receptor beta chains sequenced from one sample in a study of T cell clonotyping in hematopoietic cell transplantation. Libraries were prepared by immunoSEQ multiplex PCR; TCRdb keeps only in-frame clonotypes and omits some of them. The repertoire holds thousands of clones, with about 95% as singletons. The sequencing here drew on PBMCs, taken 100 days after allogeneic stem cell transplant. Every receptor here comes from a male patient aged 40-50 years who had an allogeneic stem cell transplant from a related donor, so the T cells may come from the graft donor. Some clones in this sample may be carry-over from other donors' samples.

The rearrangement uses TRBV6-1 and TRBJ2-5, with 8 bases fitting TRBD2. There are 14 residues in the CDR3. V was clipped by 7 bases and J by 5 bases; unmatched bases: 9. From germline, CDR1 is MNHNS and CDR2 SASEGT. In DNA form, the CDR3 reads TGTGCCAGCAAGGTCCAGCGGGAGAGGGAGACCCAGTACTTC. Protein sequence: CASKVQRERETQYF.

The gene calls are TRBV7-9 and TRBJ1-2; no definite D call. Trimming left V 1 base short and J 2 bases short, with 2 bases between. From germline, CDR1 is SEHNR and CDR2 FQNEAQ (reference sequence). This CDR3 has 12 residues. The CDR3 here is CASSLDNYGYTF. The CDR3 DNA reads TGTGCCAGCAGCTTAGACAACTATGGCTACACCTTC.

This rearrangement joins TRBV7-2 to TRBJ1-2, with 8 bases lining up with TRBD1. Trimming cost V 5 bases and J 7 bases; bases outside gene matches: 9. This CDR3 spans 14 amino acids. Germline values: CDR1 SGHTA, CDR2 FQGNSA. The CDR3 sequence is CASSVTGGGGGYTF. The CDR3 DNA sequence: TGTGCCAGCAGCGTCACAGGGGGAGGGGGTGGCTACACCTTC. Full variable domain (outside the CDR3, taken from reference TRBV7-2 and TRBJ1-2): GAGVSQSPSNKVTEKGKDVELRCDPISGHTALYWYRQSLGQGLEFLIYFQGNSAPDKSGLPSDRFSAERTGGSVSTLTIQRTQQEDSAVYLCASSVTGGGGGYTFGSGTRLTVV.

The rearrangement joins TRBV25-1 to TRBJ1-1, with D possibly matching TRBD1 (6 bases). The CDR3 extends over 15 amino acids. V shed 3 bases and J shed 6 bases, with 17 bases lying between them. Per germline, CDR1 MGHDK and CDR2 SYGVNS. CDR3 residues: CASSDFGGERPEAFF. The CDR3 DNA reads TGTGCCAGCAGTGATTTTGGGGGCGAGAGACCTGAAGCTTTCTTT.

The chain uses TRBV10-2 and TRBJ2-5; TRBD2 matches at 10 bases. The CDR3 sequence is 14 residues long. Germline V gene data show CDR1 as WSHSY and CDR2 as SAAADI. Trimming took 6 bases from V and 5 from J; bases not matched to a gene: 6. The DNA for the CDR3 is TGCGCCAGCAGCCCCGGGACTAGCGTGGAGACCCAGTACTTC. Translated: CASSPGTSVETQYF.

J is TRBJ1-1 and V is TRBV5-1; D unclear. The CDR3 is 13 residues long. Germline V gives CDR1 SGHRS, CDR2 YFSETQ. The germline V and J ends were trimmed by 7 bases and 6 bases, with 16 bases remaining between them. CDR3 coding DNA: TGCGCCAGCGGCGAGGGTACTGGGCCTGAAGCTTTCTTT. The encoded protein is CASGEGTGPEAFF.

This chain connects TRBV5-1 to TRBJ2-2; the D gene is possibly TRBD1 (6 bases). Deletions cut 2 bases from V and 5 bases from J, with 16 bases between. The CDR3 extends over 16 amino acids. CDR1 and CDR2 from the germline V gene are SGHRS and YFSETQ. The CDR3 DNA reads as TGCGCCAGCAGCTTCGGCAGAGGGGGTGTGACCGGGGAGCTGTTTTTT. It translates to CASSFGRGGVTGELFF.

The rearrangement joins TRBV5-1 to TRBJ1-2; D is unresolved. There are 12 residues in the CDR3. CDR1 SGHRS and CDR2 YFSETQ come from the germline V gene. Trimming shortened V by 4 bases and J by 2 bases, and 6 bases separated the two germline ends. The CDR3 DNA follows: TGCGCCAGCAGCCTCTTCAACTATGGCTACACCTTC. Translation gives CASSLFNYGYTF.

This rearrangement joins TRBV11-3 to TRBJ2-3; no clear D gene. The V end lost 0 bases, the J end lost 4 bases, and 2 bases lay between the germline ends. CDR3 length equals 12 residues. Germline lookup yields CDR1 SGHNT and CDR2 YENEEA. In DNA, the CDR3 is TGTGCCAGCAGCTTAGATTCAGATACGCAGTATTTT. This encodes CASSLDSDTQYF.

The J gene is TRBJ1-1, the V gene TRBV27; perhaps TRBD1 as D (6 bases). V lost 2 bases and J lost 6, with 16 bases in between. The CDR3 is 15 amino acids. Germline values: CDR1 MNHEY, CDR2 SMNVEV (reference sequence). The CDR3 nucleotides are TGTGCCAGCAGTTTAGCTCCCAGGGGATCATCTGAAGCTTTCTTT. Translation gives CASSLAPRGSSEAFF.

Here the CDR3 reads CASSLTSGNTGELFF. DNA of the CDR3: TGTGCCAGCAGCTTGACTAGCGGAAACACCGGGGAGCTGTTTTTT. The V gene is TRBV5-6, the J gene TRBJ2-2; 8 bases map to TRBD2. The germline V gene has CDR1 SGHDT and CDR2 YYEEEE. The V segment lost 1 base and the J segment 2 bases; nucleotides outside the gene matches: 1. The CDR3 has 15 amino acids.

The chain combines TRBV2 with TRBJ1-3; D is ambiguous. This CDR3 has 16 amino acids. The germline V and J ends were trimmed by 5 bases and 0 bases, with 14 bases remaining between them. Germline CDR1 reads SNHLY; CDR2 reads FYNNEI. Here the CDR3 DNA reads TGTGCCAGCAGTACCCCGGGAGGGCCCTCTGGAAACACCATATATTTT. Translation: CASSTPGGPSGNTIYF.

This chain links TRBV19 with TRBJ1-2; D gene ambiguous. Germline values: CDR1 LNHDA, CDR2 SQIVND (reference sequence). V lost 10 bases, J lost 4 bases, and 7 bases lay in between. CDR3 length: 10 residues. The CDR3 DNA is TGTGCCACTGAGGCCTATGGCTACACCTTC. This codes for CATEAYGYTF.

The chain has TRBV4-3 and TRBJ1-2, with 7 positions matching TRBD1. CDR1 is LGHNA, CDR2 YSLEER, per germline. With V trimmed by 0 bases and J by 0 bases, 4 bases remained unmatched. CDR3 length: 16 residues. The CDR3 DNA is TGCGCCAGCAGCCAAGATGGGACAGAAACTAACTATGGCTACACCTTC. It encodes CASSQDGTETNYGYTF.

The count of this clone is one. Here the CDR3 reads CASSKEGAVNEKLFF. CDR3 nucleotides: TGTGCCAGCAGTAAGGAGGGGGCGGTTAATGAAAAACTGTTTTTT. This chain links TRBV2 with TRBJ1-4, with 7 bases fitting TRBD1. V trimming: 5 bases; J trimming: 4 bases; junction bases outside the gene matches: 7. CDR3 size: 15 residues. CDR1 is SNHLY and CDR2 is FYNNEI in the germline V gene.

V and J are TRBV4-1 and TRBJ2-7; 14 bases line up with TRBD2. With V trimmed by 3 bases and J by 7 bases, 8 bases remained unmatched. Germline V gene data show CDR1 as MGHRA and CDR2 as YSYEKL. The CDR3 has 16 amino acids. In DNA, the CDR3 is TGCGCCAGCAGCCACATGACTAGCGGGAGGGCGGGGGAGCAGTACTTC. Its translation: CASSHMTSGRAGEQYF.

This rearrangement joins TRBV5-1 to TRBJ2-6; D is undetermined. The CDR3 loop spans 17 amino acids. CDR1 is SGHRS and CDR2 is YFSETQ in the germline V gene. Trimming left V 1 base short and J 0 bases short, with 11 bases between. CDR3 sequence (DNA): TGCGCCAGCAGCTTGACAGAAACTGGCTCTGGGGCCAACGTCCTGACTTTC. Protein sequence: CASSLTETGSGANVLTF. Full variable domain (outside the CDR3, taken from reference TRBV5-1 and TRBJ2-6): KAGVTQTPRYLIKTRGQQVTLSCSPISGHRSVSWYQQTPGQGLQFLFEYFSETQRNKGNFPGRFSGRQFSNSRSEMNVSTLELGDSALYLCASSLTETGSGANVLTFGAGSRLTVL.

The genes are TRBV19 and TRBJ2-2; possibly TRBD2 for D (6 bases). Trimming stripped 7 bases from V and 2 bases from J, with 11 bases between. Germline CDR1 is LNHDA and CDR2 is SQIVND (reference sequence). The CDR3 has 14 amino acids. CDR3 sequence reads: CASMRDLNTGELFF. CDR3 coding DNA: TGTGCCAGTATGCGGGATTTAAACACCGGGGAGCTGTTTTTT.

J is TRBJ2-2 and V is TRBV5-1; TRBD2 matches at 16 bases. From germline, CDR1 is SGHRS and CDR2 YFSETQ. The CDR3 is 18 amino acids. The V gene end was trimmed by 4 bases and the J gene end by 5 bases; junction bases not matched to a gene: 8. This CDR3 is CASSLGLAGGPGTGELFF. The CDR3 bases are TGCGCCAGCAGCCTGGGACTAGCGGGAGGGCCTGGAACCGGGGAGCTGTTTTTT.

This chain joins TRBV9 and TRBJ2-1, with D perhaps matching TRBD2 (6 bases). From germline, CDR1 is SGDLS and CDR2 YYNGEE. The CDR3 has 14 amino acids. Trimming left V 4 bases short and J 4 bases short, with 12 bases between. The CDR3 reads CASSSSGLYNEQFF. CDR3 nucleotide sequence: TGTGCCAGCAGCTCGAGCGGGCTGTACAATGAGCAGTTCTTC.

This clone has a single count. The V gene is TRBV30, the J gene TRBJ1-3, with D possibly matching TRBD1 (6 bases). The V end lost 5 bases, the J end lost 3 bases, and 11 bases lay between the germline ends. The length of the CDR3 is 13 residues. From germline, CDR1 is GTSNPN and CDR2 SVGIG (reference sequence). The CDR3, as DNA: TGTGCCTGGGGCCAGGGGAGTGGAAACACCATATATTTT. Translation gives CAWGQGSGNTIYF. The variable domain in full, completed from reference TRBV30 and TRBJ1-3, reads SQTIHQWPATLVQPVGSPLSLECTVEGTSNPNLYWYRQAAGRGLQLLFYSVGIGQISSEVPQNLSASRPQDRQFILSSKKLLLSDSGFYLCAWGQGSGNTIYFGEGSWLTVV.

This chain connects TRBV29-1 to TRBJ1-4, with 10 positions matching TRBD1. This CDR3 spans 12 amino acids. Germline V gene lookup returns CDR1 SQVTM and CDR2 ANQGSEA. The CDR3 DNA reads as TGCAGTGCGACAGGGGGCGATGAAAAACTGTTTTTT. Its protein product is CSATGGDEKLFF. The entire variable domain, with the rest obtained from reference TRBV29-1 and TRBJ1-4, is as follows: SAVISQKPSRDICQRGTSLTIQCQVDSQVTMMFWYRQQPGQSLTLIATANQGSEATYESGFVIDKFPISRPNLTFSTLTVSNMSPEDSSIYLCSATGGDEKLFFGSGTQLSVL.

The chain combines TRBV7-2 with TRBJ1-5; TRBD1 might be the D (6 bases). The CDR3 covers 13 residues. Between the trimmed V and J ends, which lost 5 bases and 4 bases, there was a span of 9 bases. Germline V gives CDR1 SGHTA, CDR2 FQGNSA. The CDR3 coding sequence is TGTGCCAGCAGCCCGGACAGAAATCAGCCCCAGCATTTT. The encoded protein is CASSPDRNQPQHF.

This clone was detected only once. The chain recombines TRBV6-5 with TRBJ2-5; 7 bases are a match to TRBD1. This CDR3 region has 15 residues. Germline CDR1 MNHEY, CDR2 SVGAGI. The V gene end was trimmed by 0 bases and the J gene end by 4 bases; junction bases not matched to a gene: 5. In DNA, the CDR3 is TGTGCCAGCAGTTACTCGAGTGGGACAGTAGAGACCCAGTACTTC. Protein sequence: CASSYSSGTVETQYF.

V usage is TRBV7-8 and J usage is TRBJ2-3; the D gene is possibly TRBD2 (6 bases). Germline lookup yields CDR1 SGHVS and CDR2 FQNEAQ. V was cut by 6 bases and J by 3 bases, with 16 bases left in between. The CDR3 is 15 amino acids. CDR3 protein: CASSGSLAQTDTQYF. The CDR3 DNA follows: TGTGCCAGCAGTGGTTCTCTAGCGCAAACAGATACGCAGTATTTT.

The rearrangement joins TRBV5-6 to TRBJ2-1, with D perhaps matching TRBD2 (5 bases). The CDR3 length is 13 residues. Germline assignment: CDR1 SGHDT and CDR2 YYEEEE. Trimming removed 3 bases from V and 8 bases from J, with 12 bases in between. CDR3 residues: CASSSRGEDEQFF. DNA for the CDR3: TGTGCCAGCAGCTCTCGGGGAGAGGATGAGCAGTTCTTC.

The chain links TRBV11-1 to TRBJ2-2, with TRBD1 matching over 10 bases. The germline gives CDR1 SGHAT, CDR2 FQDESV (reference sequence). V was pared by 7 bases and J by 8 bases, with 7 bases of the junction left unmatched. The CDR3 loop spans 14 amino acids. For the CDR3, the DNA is TGTGCCAGCACCGGGACAGGGGTTCCGGGGGAGCTGTTTTTT. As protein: CASTGTGVPGELFF.

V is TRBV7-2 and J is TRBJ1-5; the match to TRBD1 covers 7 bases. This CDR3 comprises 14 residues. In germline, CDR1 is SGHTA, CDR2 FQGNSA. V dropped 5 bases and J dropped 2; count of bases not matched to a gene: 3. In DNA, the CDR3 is TGTGCCAGCAGCGTCACAGGGGGCAATCAGCCCCAGCATTTT. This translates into CASSVTGGNQPQHF.

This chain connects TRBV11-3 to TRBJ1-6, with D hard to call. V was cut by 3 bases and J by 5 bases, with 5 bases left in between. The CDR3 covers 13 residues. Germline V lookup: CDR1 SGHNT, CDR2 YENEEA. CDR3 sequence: CASSLNNNSPLHF. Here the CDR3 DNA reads TGTGCCAGCAGCTTGAATAATAATTCACCCCTCCACTTT.